This T cell receptor beta chain was documented in a study of blood T cell repertoires in COVID-19. Losses at the gene ends were 2 bases for V and 5 bases for J; bases not matched to a gene: 9. The germline V gene has CDR1 MNHEY and CDR2 SVGAGI. The CDR3 length is 16 residues. As processed by the authors: Estimation of nucleated cell counts was performed using reference gene primer amplification. The method was immunoSEQ multiplex PCR; TCRdb's version includes in-frame clones alone and lacks a portion of them. The D gene and trimming were derived from the DNA, and the V and J assignments and clone size from that table. The data contain some 240,000 clones, 84% of them singletons.

The material sequenced was peripheral blood. The sequence came from a woman between 40 and 55 years old who had recovered from COVID-19. V usage is TRBV6-5 and J usage is TRBJ1-1; 9 bases fit TRBD1. The chain's CDR3 is CASSYNEGQGRTEAFF. In DNA, the CDR3 is TGTGCCAGCAGTTACAATGAGGGACAGGGAAGGACTGAAGCTTTCTTT.